This entry is about one TCR beta chain. Its target antigen remains unknown. Base qualities are not recorded, but no much larger clone differs from it by a single base. The sample belongs to a study of blood T cell repertoires in COVID-19 (dated by TCRdb to the early 2020s). About the full investigation: Collaborator samples came from the United States, Italy and Spain and covered acute and convalescent phases of COVID-19. The material from the prospective study consisted of cDNA or gDNA derived from T cells, B-cell-depleted T cells, or PBMCs. HLA class I and class II types, where available, came from metadata supplied by the sample provider rather than from assay-based typing. The repertoires were released in a freely available public database intended as a resource for research on the immune response to SARS-CoV-2. Deeply sampled blood TCRbeta repertoires from subjects exposed to, actively infected with, or recovered from COVID-19 were included in the dataset. Samples were obtained from the ongoing ImmuneRACE study (first 160 participants) and from some 1,200 subjects provided by 6 global collaborators. The sample metadata nearly always contained a de-identified subject ID, COVID-19 status, age in years and sex.

TCRbeta CDR3 regions were amplified from genomic DNA using the immunoSEQ Assay, a bias-controlled multiplex PCR. The original pipeline was this. The number of nucleated cells in each sample was estimated from the amplification of reference gene primers within the assay. To quantify the absolute abundance of each unique TCRbeta CDR3 rearrangement, sequence reads were collapsed and filtered. For each sample, productive Simpson clonality was calculated by taking the square root of Simpson's diversity index across productive rearrangements. TCRdb's version of the immuneACCESS table is confined to in-frame rearrangements and falls short of the full clone set. An unresolved V gene accounts for under half of the shortfall where checked; the remainder is of unknown origin. V, J and clone size are those of that table, while D and trimming were read from the DNA. This sample comprises 300,000 to 400,000 clones, 86% of them detected only once. The ten largest clones take up roughly 7.2% of the sample.

In Seattle, one collaborating source enrolled patients while the infection was active and tracked those patients longitudinally over the course of disease. Each collaborating institution followed its own protocols to collect whole blood in K2EDTA tubes. For TCRbeta analysis, collaborators shipped samples in one of three forms: frozen whole blood, isolated PBMCs, or DNA extracted from either of those sample types. The full study reports these points: The amount of clinical and demographic metadata varied by source and participant and was provided uncurated.

This sequence originates from a woman aged 55 to 70 with COVID-19, enrolled during active disease. Specimen: peripheral blood.

CDR3 loop: CASSPGTDGNTIYF. The DNA sequence is TGCGCCAGCAGCCCCGGGACAGATGGAAACACCATATATTTT. The sequence links TRBV5-1 to TRBJ1-3, and 7 junctional nucleotides match TRBD1. The junction shows trimming of 4 bases on V and 3 bases on J, and the gene matches do not reach 4 bases of it. Via the germline V gene, CDR1 is SGHRS and CDR2 YFSETQ. Including the terminal cysteine and phenylalanine, the CDR3 comprises 14 residues. Only the CDR3 DNA stays, 42 bases, in frame from base 1.